This T cell receptor (beta chain) was captured by sequencing in a study of T cells after yellow fever vaccination. Study observations and caveats: Abundant clonotypes from the bulk population could get into FACS-sorted repertoires as contaminants. Overlap between CD4 and CD8 compartments was detected for a small share of clonotypes.

This CDR3 is built from 15 residues. Of note for this clonotype: Antigen specificity is unknown. Germline and junction disagree at one end, which may indicate a read error.

TCRdb processed the 5' RACE reads anew with MiXCR; each CDR3 protein has one entry. The sample consists of 620,000 or so distinct CDR3 sequences, about a sixth of them appearing once. The sequenced sample was PBMCs, obtained less than 6 days after the first yellow fever vaccination. This chain uses TRBV12-3 or TRBV12-4 with TRBJ2-2; TRBD1 aligns across 11 bases. The TCR originated in a man between 18 and 35 years old who received the YFV17D yellow fever vaccine. CDR3 sequence reads: CASRGTGGNTGELIF. In DNA, the CDR3 is TGTGCCAGCCGGGGGACAGGGGGGAACACCGGGGAGCTGATTTTT.